This note documents a single T cell receptor beta chain sequence. Its antigen is currently unknown. CDR3 size: 16 residues. Looked up from germline, CDR1 is SGHTS and CDR2 is YDEGEE. Deletions cut 0 bases from V and 3 bases from J, with 15 bases between. This sample stems from a study of T cell responses to AZD1222 COVID-19 vaccine. Overall study findings and caveats: Spike-specific TCR breadth and depth grew following two AZD1222 doses. Clonal diversity was possibly underestimated, and the donors were mostly white British, with more females.

Repertoires were generated with immunoSEQ multiplex PCR, while TCRdb's copy carries only in-frame clones and drops some. There are approximately 70,000 clones in the sample; around 80% occur only once, and around an eighth lies in the top ten. The clonotype originates from an adult who received the AZD1222 COVID-19 vaccine. The source was peripheral blood, collected 28 days after the second AZD1222 dose. V usage is TRBV5-8 and J usage is TRBJ2-5; unclear D gene. CDR3 in DNA: TGTGCCAGCAGCTTGGGGATGGCGTCACTAAAAGAGACCCAGTACTTC. Amino acid sequence: CASSLGMASLKETQYF.